The 6 T cell receptor beta chains given below trace back to one sample, sequenced in a study of chemoradiotherapy in HPV16-positive cancers. Sequenced by immunoSEQ multiplex PCR; TCRdb stores in-frame clones only, minus some. The table includes about 1,100 clones, about 80% detected once. The sequencing used tumor tissue, collected from a patient who underwent chemoradiotherapy. The receptor set was obtained from a human donor with HPV-associated anogenital cancer.

The V gene is TRBV27, the J gene TRBJ1-2; TRBD1 aligns across 7 bases. The junction had 10 bases not matched to a gene; V was cut back by 4 bases and J by 5 bases. The CDR3 runs to 15 residues. Germline CDR1 MNHEY, CDR2 SMNVEV (reference sequence). The CDR3 nucleotides read TGTGCCAGCAGTTCTCAGACAGGGACGGAATATGGCTACACCTTC. It yields the protein CASSSQTGTEYGYTF.

The chain combines TRBV19 with TRBJ1-1; the D is unclear. V shed 5 bases and J shed 3 bases, with 10 bases lying between them. The length of the CDR3 is 13 residues. Germline V gene sequence: CDR1 LNHDA, CDR2 SQIVND (reference sequence). CDR3: CASSAHEDTEAFF. The CDR3 nucleotides are TGTGCCAGTAGTGCACACGAGGACACTGAAGCTTTCTTT.

This clone was detected only once. The chain's CDR3 is CASSHPDRAYGYTF. The CDR3 coding sequence is TGCGCCAGCAGCCATCCCGACAGGGCCTATGGCTACACCTTC. This chain joins TRBV4-3 and TRBJ1-2; 7 bases are shared with TRBD1. From germline, CDR1 is LGHNA and CDR2 YSLEER. Trimming took 3 bases from V and 4 from J; bases not matched to a gene: 5. The CDR3 contains 14 residues.

The genes are TRBV6-4 and TRBJ2-2, with D unresolved. The CDR3 runs to 13 residues. In germline, CDR1 is MRHNA, CDR2 SNTAGT. V was pared by 2 bases and J by 5 bases, with 6 bases between. The CDR3 nucleotides read TGTGCCAGCAGTGACAGGGAAACCGGGGAGCTGTTTTTT. It specifies CASSDRETGELFF.

The V and J genes are TRBV4-1 and TRBJ2-7, with D perhaps TRBD1 (6 bases). Trimming stripped 1 base from V and 2 bases from J, with 18 bases between. The CDR3 is 17 residues long. Per germline, CDR1 MGHRA and CDR2 YSYEKL. CDR3 in amino acids: CASSQAYLMGAAYEQYF. The DNA of the CDR3 is TGCGCCAGCAGCCAAGCCTATTTGATGGGGGCCGCCTACGAGCAGTACTTC.

This chain uses TRBV5-5 with TRBJ1-2; tentative D call: TRBD1 (5 bases). CDR1 SGHKS and CDR2 YYEKEE come from the germline V gene (reference sequence). V lost 4 bases to trimming and J lost 2 bases, with 15 bases between them. The CDR3 is 15 amino acids. CDR3 sequence (DNA): TGTGCCAGCAGCCGGGGGACGAACATAAACTATGGCTACACCTTC. Its protein is CASSRGTNINYGYTF.